In its sample, the clone carrying this T cell receptor (beta chain) was seen a few times. These data are taken from a study of OX40 agonist ivuxolimab in advanced cancers. TCRdb keeps only in-frame clones here, not all; method: immunoSEQ multiplex PCR. The table shows around 48,000 clones, with around 85% occurring only once. This CDR3 has 12 amino acids. The V gene lost 5 bases and the J gene lost 5 bases, with 9 bases spanning the gap. Germline values: CDR1 SGHTA, CDR2 FQGNSA. The chain carries TRBV7-2 and TRBJ1-1; D unclear. The specimen comprised CD4+ or CD8+ T cells sorted from blood, sampled in a trial of the OX40 agonist ivuxolimab. The source is an adult with an advanced solid tumor such as melanoma, head and neck, liver or kidney cancer. For the CDR3, the DNA is TGTGCCAGCAGCCAACTACGGACTGAAGCTTTCTTT. Residues: CASSQLRTEAFF.